This T cell receptor beta chain comes out of a study of blood T cell repertoires in COVID-19. Study-level information: Sites across the United States, Italy and Spain contributed samples from acute and convalescent COVID-19.

Germline assignment: CDR1 SGDLS and CDR2 YYNGEE. The CDR3 is 15 residues long. V lost 5 bases and J lost 0; bases outside the gene matches: 7. Measured with immunoSEQ multiplex PCR; TCRdb has only the in-frame clones, and not every one. The table shows around 140,000 clones, with over 70% occurring only once. This TCR was recovered from a woman aged 45-65 years with acute or convalescent COVID-19. The chain employs TRBV9 and TRBJ2-5, with TRBD2 identical over 7 bases. The sample was peripheral blood. The CDR3, as DNA: TGTGCCAGCAGTACTCTCGGGGGGAACCAAGAGACCCAGTACTTC. This codes for CASSTLGGNQETQYF.